These 28 T cell receptor beta chains share one sample of origin, sequenced in a study of Tregs in tolerant kidney transplant recipients. Assay used: immunoSEQ multiplex PCR; TCRdb lists only in-frame clones, some missing. The sample consists of about 83,000 clones, 95% to 98% of them appearing once. Material: CD4+ T cells from blood, obtained before the transplant. These receptors were collected from a human donor who received a combined kidney and bone marrow transplant.

The chain joins TRBV9 to TRBJ2-2; D may be TRBD1 (6 bases). The CDR3 runs to 15 residues. The V gene's germline CDR1 is SGDLS and CDR2 YYNGEE. The V end was cut by 1 base, the J end by 1 base, with 8 bases between. Here the CDR3 DNA reads TGTGCCAGCAGCGTAAGGACAGAGAACACCGGGGAGCTGTTTTTT. Translation gives CASSVRTENTGELFF.

This clone has a single count. The chain couples TRBV11-2 to TRBJ2-5; the D gene is possibly TRBD1 (5 bases). The length of the CDR3 is 13 residues. V gave up 1 base and J gave up 7 bases, with 10 bases separating them. Germline values: CDR1 SGHAT, CDR2 FQNNGV. The CDR3 coding sequence is TGTGCCAGCAGCTTAGTTCCAGGGCCGACCCAGTACTTC. It specifies CASSLVPGPTQYF.

This chain joins TRBV11-2 and TRBJ2-5; tentative D call: TRBD2 (6 bases). Germline CDR1 is SGHAT and CDR2 is FQNNGV. CDR3 length: 14 amino acids. Trimming removed 5 bases from V and 4 bases from J, with 14 bases in between. The CDR3 DNA follows: TGTGCCAGCAGCCCAATCCGGGGGATAGAGACCCAGTACTTC. Protein sequence: CASSPIRGIETQYF.

The chain is built from TRBV30 and TRBJ1-2, with D maybe TRBD1 (6 bases). Germline CDR1 and CDR2: GTSNPN and SVGIG (reference sequence). This CDR3 contains 13 residues. V lost 0 bases and J lost 8, with 13 bases in between. The DNA of the CDR3 is TGTGCCTGGAGTGTGGGACACCAAGGCGGCTACACCTTC. Translation: CAWSVGHQGGYTF.

The chain joins TRBV28 to TRBJ1-2; D is possibly TRBD1 (6 bases). Germline V lookup: CDR1 MDHEN, CDR2 SYDVKM. This CDR3 region has 12 residues. The V end lost 7 bases, the J end lost 4 bases, and 10 bases lay between the germline ends. Here the CDR3 reads CASKGRGYGYTF. In DNA, the CDR3 is TGTGCCAGCAAGGGCAGGGGCTATGGCTACACCTTC.

V gene TRBV10-3 combines with J gene TRBJ2-1, with 10 bases aligning to TRBD2. CDR3 size: 14 residues. Looked up from germline, CDR1 is ENHRY and CDR2 is SYGVKD. J was trimmed by 10 bases and V by 8 bases; bases with no gene match: 11. In DNA form, the CDR3 reads TGTGCCATCCGAAGGGGTCTAGCGGGAGACGAGCAGTTCTTC. Its protein product is CAIRRGLAGDEQFF.

V and J are TRBV19 and TRBJ2-1; no definite D call. The CDR3 length is 13 residues. CDR1 LNHDA and CDR2 SQIVND come from the germline V gene (reference sequence). V dropped 3 bases and J dropped 5 bases, with 8 bases sitting between them. The CDR3 region is CASSISYNNEQFF. The CDR3 region has the DNA TGTGCCAGTAGTATTTCCTATAACAATGAGCAGTTCTTC.

This sequence joins TRBV5-4 and TRBJ2-3; D is uncertain. The CDR3 sequence is 15 residues long. Per germline, CDR1 SGHNT and CDR2 YYREEE (reference sequence). V was cut by 1 base and J by 4 bases, with 13 bases left in between. The CDR3 nucleotides read TGTGCCAGCAGCTTGCGCCCTGAAGCCCCAGATACGCAGTATTTT. This encodes CASSLRPEAPDTQYF.

The chain is built from TRBV13 and TRBJ2-6; D gene ambiguous. CDR1 PRHDT and CDR2 FYEKMQ come from the germline V gene (reference sequence). V gave up 5 bases and J gave up 0 bases, with 11 bases separating them. There are 16 residues in the CDR3. CDR3 protein: CASSHPRLSGANVLTF. The CDR3 region has the DNA TGTGCCAGCAGCCACCCGAGGCTCTCTGGGGCCAACGTCCTGACTTTC.

CDR3 residues: CASSPLAGGQETQYF. In DNA form, the CDR3 reads TGTGCCAGCAGTCCCCTTGCGGGGGGCCAAGAGACCCAGTACTTC. The chain has TRBV27 and TRBJ2-5; TRBD2 matches 8 bases. The J segment lost 1 base and the V segment lost 5 bases, leaving 6 bases of the junction unmatched. The CDR3 has 15 amino acids. Germline values: CDR1 MNHEY, CDR2 SMNVEV (reference sequence).

The chain has TRBV7-3 and TRBJ1-1; D is unclear. This CDR3 has 15 amino acids. Looked up from germline, CDR1 is SGHTA and CDR2 is FQGTGA. The V and J ends lost 6 bases and 1 base respectively, with 15 bases between them. CDR3 coding DNA: TGTGCCAGCAGGGAGAGGTCGGGAAAGAACACTGAAGCTTTCTTT. Translating it yields CASRERSGKNTEAFF.

The chain has TRBV29-1 and TRBJ1-1; D unclear. The V end was cut by 7 bases, the J end by 1 base, with 4 bases between. The germline V gene encodes CDR1 SQVTM and CDR2 ANQGSEA. The CDR3 spans 10 residues. The CDR3 spells CSGQNTEAFF. The CDR3 coding sequence is TGCAGCGGACAGAACACTGAAGCTTTCTTT.

The J gene is TRBJ2-2, the V gene TRBV14; 12 bases line up with TRBD1. Germline V CDR1 and CDR2: SGHDN, FVKESK. Trimming took 8 bases from V and 6 from J; bases not matched to a gene: 7. The CDR3 totals 15 residues. DNA for the CDR3: TGTGCCAGCGCGCCGGGACAGGGGGCCTCCGGGGAGCTGTTTTTT. It codes for CASAPGQGASGELFF.

This chain joins TRBV2 and TRBJ2-1; perhaps TRBD1 as D (5 bases). Trimming shortened V by 8 bases and J by 6 bases, and 17 bases separated the two germline ends. CDR3 length: 14 residues. Germline CDR1 and CDR2: SNHLY and FYNNEI. The CDR3 DNA is TGTGCCAGCGCCGGCAGGGTTCGAGGCAATGAGCAGTTCTTC. Translated, it gives CASAGRVRGNEQFF.

This chain uses TRBV30 with TRBJ1-4; D is possibly TRBD1 (5 bases). The CDR3 contains 15 residues. Germline V gene sequence: CDR1 GTSNPN, CDR2 SVGIG (reference sequence). V gave up 4 bases and J gave up 5 bases, with 17 bases separating them. The CDR3 loop reads CAWTRYPRQNEKLFF. The CDR3 DNA is TGTGCCTGGACCCGATACCCTCGACAGAATGAAAAACTGTTTTTT.

In this sample, this clone turned up a few times. CDR3 residues: CASSFRGGVYGYTF. CDR3 bases: TGTGCCAGCAGCTTTAGGGGAGGGGTATATGGCTACACCTTC. The V and J genes are TRBV5-4 and TRBJ1-2, with TRBD1 as a possible D gene (5 bases). Deletions cut 2 bases from V and 5 bases from J, with 13 bases between. CDR1 is SGHNT and CDR2 is YYREEE in the germline V gene (reference sequence). The CDR3 contains 14 residues.

The rearrangement joins TRBV11-2 to TRBJ2-7, with D possibly TRBD1 on 6 matching bases. Trimming took 2 bases from V and 1 from J, leaving 9 bases between them. Germline CDR1 is SGHAT and CDR2 is FQNNGV. CDR3 length equals 14 residues. In nucleotides, the CDR3 is TGTGCCAGCAGCTTATGGGGGCTTTCCTACGAGCAGTACTTC. It yields the protein CASSLWGLSYEQYF.

The chain employs TRBV7-3 and TRBJ2-7; D is unclear. The CDR3 spans 13 residues. Germline V lookup: CDR1 SGHTA, CDR2 FQGTGA. V was cut by 1 base and J by 6 bases, with 10 bases left in between. This CDR3 reads CASSLRAGSEQYF. The CDR3 DNA follows: TGTGCCAGCAGCTTAAGGGCAGGATCCGAGCAGTACTTC. The full variable domain, in which reference TRBV7-3 and TRBJ2-7 provide the parts outside the CDR3, is GAGVSQTPSNKVTEKGKYVELRCDPISGHTALYWYRQSLGQGPEFLIYFQGTGAADDSGLPNDRFFAVRPEGSVSTLKIQRTERGDSAVYLCASSLRAGSEQYFGPGTRLTVT.

The V and J genes are TRBV19 and TRBJ2-3; TRBD2 matches at 7 bases. V was pared by 5 bases and J by 5 bases, with 4 bases of the junction left unmatched. The CDR3 spans 13 residues. CDR1 is LNHDA, CDR2 SQIVND, per germline (reference sequence). CDR3 coding DNA: TGTGCCAGTAGTCTCGCGGGGGAAGATACGCAGTATTTT. This gives the protein CASSLAGEDTQYF.

This chain links TRBV9 with TRBJ1-1; maybe TRBD1 (6 bases). The CDR3 contains 14 residues. Germline V gene sequence: CDR1 SGDLS, CDR2 YYNGEE. V dropped 0 bases and J dropped 4 bases, with 10 bases sitting between them. This CDR3 reads CASSVVLQGTEAFF. Written as DNA, the CDR3 is TGTGCCAGCAGCGTAGTGCTACAGGGCACTGAAGCTTTCTTT.

The gene calls are TRBV10-3 and TRBJ2-3; D is unresolved. CDR1 is ENHRY and CDR2 is SYGVKD in the germline V gene. V gave up 3 bases and J gave up 4 bases, with 5 bases separating them. This CDR3 has 12 residues. In DNA form, the CDR3 reads TGTGCCATCAGTGAATTCGCAGATACGCAGTATTTT. It is translated as CAISEFADTQYF.

The chain couples TRBV7-3 to TRBJ2-1; D not certain. The germline V and J ends were trimmed by 5 bases and 5 bases, with 10 bases remaining between them. The CDR3 has 13 residues. CDR1 is SGHTA and CDR2 is FQGTGA in the germline V gene. The chain's CDR3 is CASSPPGHNEQFF. In DNA, the CDR3 is TGTGCCAGCAGCCCCCCTGGCCACAATGAGCAGTTCTTC. Filled out from reference TRBV7-3 and TRBJ2-1, the complete variable domain reads GAGVSQTPSNKVTEKGKYVELRCDPISGHTALYWYRQSLGQGPEFLIYFQGTGAADDSGLPNDRFFAVRPEGSVSTLKIQRTERGDSAVYLCASSPPGHNEQFFGPGTRLTVL.

This clone was counted between two and nine times. The rearrangement uses TRBV7-9 and TRBJ1-4; no clear D gene. The germline gives CDR1 SEHNR, CDR2 FQNEAQ (reference sequence). Trimming shortened V by 6 bases and J by 4 bases, and 6 bases separated the two germline ends. This CDR3 is 12 amino acids long. The CDR3 sequence is CASSILNEKLFF. The CDR3 DNA follows: TGTGCCAGCAGTATTCTTAATGAAAAACTGTTTTTT.

The CDR3 nucleotides are TGTGCCAGCAGTGGACACCACTCGGGGGGCAATGAGCAGTTCTTC. It codes for CASSGHHSGGNEQFF. The chain employs TRBV25-1 and TRBJ2-1; 7 bases agree with TRBD2. Germline CDR1 MGHDK, CDR2 SYGVNS. The J segment lost 6 bases and the V segment lost 4 bases, leaving 9 bases of the junction unmatched. The CDR3 is made up of 15 amino acids. Filled out from reference TRBV25-1 and TRBJ2-1, the complete variable domain reads EADIYQTPRYLVIGTGKKITLECSQTMGHDKMYWYQQDPGMELHLIHYSYGVNSTEKGDLSSESTVSRIRTEHFPLTLESARPSHTSQYLCASSGHHSGGNEQFFGPGTRLTVL.

CDR3 residues: CATSRDWRDPYF. CDR3 sequence (DNA): TGTGCCACCAGCAGAGATTGGAGGGACCCGTACTTC. The rearrangement joins TRBV15 to TRBJ2-7, with a possible D match to TRBD2 (6 bases). CDR1 and CDR2 (germline): LNHNV, YYDKDF (reference sequence). This CDR3 comprises 12 residues. V lost 0 bases and J lost 12, with 12 bases in between.

This rearrangement joins TRBV18 to TRBJ1-5; TRBD1 is a possible D gene (5 bases). Deletions cut 4 bases from V and 0 bases from J, with 16 bases between. Germline loops: CDR1 KGHSH, CDR2 LQKENI. CDR3 length equals 17 residues. The CDR3 region has the DNA TGTGCCAGCTCACTCCGCCCGGCGGACAATAGCAATCAGCCCCAGCATTTT. This encodes CASSLRPADNSNQPQHF.

The chain links TRBV5-1 to TRBJ2-7; D is possibly TRBD1 (6 bases). The germline V and J ends were trimmed by 5 bases and 2 bases, with 11 bases remaining between them. Germline assignment: CDR1 SGHRS and CDR2 YFSETQ. This CDR3 has 13 amino acids. This CDR3 reads CASSDRPPYEQYF. The CDR3 bases are TGCGCCAGCAGTGACAGGCCGCCCTACGAGCAGTACTTC. Full variable domain (rest looked up from reference TRBV5-1 and TRBJ2-7): KAGVTQTPRYLIKTRGQQVTLSCSPISGHRSVSWYQQTPGQGLQFLFEYFSETQRNKGNFPGRFSGRQFSNSRSEMNVSTLELGDSALYLCASSDRPPYEQYFGPGTRLTVT.

The chain is built from TRBV7-9 and TRBJ2-1; TRBD2 matches at 8 bases. V lost 5 bases to trimming and J lost 4 bases; unmatched junction nucleotides: 10. This CDR3 contains 16 residues. CDR1 and CDR2 from the germline V gene are SEHNR and FQNEAQ (reference sequence). This CDR3 reads CASSLGLLAGYNEQFF. The CDR3 DNA follows: TGTGCCAGCAGCCTTGGATTGTTAGCGGGATACAATGAGCAGTTCTTC.